The clone carrying this T cell receptor beta chain was counted many times. UMIs and a universal primer site were added when TCR cDNA was made by 5'RACE template switching. TCRdb reprocessed the 5' RACE reads via MiXCR and lists one record per CDR3 protein. The sample contains 40,000 to 50,000 distinct CDR3 sequences, roughly 7% of which appear only once. This sample is drawn from a study of T cells after yellow fever vaccination. Germline V gene data show CDR1 as ENHRY and CDR2 as SYGVKD. CDR3 length equals 16 residues. J was trimmed by 3 bases and V by 6 bases; bases with no gene match: 8. The study, taken as a whole, reports: By day 5 rather than day 15, the secondary response had peaked, though it was weaker. Abundant clonotypes from the bulk population could have been carried over as contaminants into FACS-sorted repertoires. A small share of clonotypes appeared in both CD4 and CD8 compartments.

The sequencing used CD8+ T cells not binding an NS4B(214-222) dextramer, sorted from PBMCs, collected 45 days after the yellow fever booster vaccination. The chain recombines TRBV10-3 with TRBJ2-2; 9 bases are shared with TRBD2. The receptor was derived from a man aged 25-45 years who received the YFV17D yellow fever vaccine. CDR3 region: CAIRSTGLADTGELFF. DNA of the CDR3: TGTGCCATCAGGTCTACGGGACTAGCAGACACCGGGGAGCTGTTTTTT.